The 23 T cell receptor beta chains below come from one sample, sequenced in a study of response to subunit inactivated influenza vaccine. Each CDR3 protein gets one entry after TCRdb re-called the RT-PCR reads with MiXCR. The repertoire holds hundreds of thousands of distinct CDR3 sequences, with under 9% as singletons. The sample consisted of PBMCs from blood, taken roughly 24 months after vaccination. The receptors here all came from a man aged 45 to 75 who received an inactivated influenza vaccine.

The V call is TRBV9, the J call TRBJ2-7; D gene ambiguous. V was cut by 0 bases and J by 6 bases, with 10 bases left in between. From germline, CDR1 is SGDLS and CDR2 YYNGEE. CDR3 length equals 13 residues. CDR3 sequence reads: CASSVDWGFEQYF. The CDR3 nucleotides are TGTGCCAGCAGCGTAGACTGGGGTTTCGAGCAGTACTTC.

This clonotype has a count of ten or more. V gene TRBV10-3 combines with J gene TRBJ2-3; D gene ambiguous. Deletions cut 9 bases from V and 4 bases from J, with 5 bases between. There are 10 residues in the CDR3. Per the germline V gene, CDR1 is ENHRY and CDR2 is SYGVKD. DNA of the CDR3: TGTGCCATTAAGGCAGATACGCAGTATTTT. Protein product: CAIKADTQYF.

Only a few counts were recorded for this clonotype. The rearrangement uses TRBV28 and TRBJ2-3; the D gene is possibly TRBD2 (5 bases). Germline loops: CDR1 MDHEN, CDR2 SYDVKM. Trimming removed 1 base from V and 0 bases from J, with 23 bases in between. CDR3 length: 20 amino acids. In nucleotides, the CDR3 is TGTGCCAGCAGTTTATACCCTCCCTCACTAGTCCCCGGGAGCACAGATACGCAGTATTTT. It yields the protein CASSLYPPSLVPGSTDTQYF.

This clonotype turned up a few times. The J gene is TRBJ1-1, the V gene TRBV6-1, with D perhaps matching TRBD1 (5 bases). V lost 7 bases, J lost 1 base, and 13 bases lay in between. The CDR3 loop spans 14 amino acids. The germline CDR1 and CDR2 sequences are MNHNS and SASEGT. CDR3: CASMDRQGNTEAFF. CDR3 nucleotides: TGTGCCAGCATGGATCGGCAGGGGAACACTGAAGCTTTCTTT.

This clonotype was counted only a few times. The chain has TRBV7-2 and TRBJ1-2, with 8 nucleotides matching TRBD1. V lost 5 bases and J lost 7; bases outside the gene matches: 6. CDR1 and CDR2 (germline): SGHTA, FQGNSA. The CDR3 consists of 13 residues. CDR3 DNA sequence: TGTGCCAGCAGCCCGAGGACAGGGCTTGGCTACACCTTC. As protein: CASSPRTGLGYTF.

The chain links TRBV7-8 to TRBJ2-5; 9 nucleotides match TRBD2. Germline lookup yields CDR1 SGHVS and CDR2 FQNEAQ. V lost 1 base to trimming and J lost 2 bases; unmatched junction nucleotides: 8. The CDR3 runs 17 residues. CDR3 residues: CASSLDLLAGLQETQYF. For the CDR3, the DNA is TGTGCCAGCAGCTTAGATCTACTAGCGGGTTTACAAGAGACCCAGTACTTC.

Only a few counts were recorded for this clonotype. The rearrangement joins TRBV15 to TRBJ1-5, with 11 bases that match TRBD1. The ends lost 5 bases at V and 2 bases at J; junction bases unmatched: 11. Germline V CDR1 and CDR2: LNHNV, YYDKDF (reference sequence). The length of the CDR3 is 18 residues. CDR3 loop: CATSGRTGGPLRNQPQHF. The CDR3 region has the DNA TGTGCCACCAGCGGGCGGACAGGGGGCCCCCTCCGCAATCAGCCCCAGCATTTT.

This clonotype was detected a few times. V gene TRBV12-3 or TRBV12-4 combines with J gene TRBJ1-1; D gene unclear. CDR3 length equals 15 residues. Trimming removed 5 bases from V and 2 bases from J, with 15 bases in between. CDR3 loop: CASSPSYIGNTEAFF. CDR3 coding DNA: TGTGCCAGCAGTCCGTCCTACATAGGAAACACTGAAGCTTTCTTT.

This clonotype was picked up one time. In DNA, the CDR3 is TGTGCCAGTAGTATAGGGTGGTTCTTCTACAATGAGCAGTTCTTC. As protein: CASSIGWFFYNEQFF. The chain carries TRBV19 and TRBJ2-1; the D is unclear. Trimming removed 1 base from V and 3 bases from J, with 10 bases in between. CDR1 is LNHDA, CDR2 SQIVND, per germline (reference sequence). The CDR3 consists of 15 residues. The variable domain in full, completed from reference TRBV19 and TRBJ2-1, reads DGGITQSPKYLFRKEGQNVTLSCEQNLNHDAMYWYRQDPGQGLRLIYYSQIVNDFQKGDIAEGYSVSREKKESFPLTVTSAQKNPTAFYLCASSIGWFFYNEQFFGPGTRLTVL.

This clonotype was found a few times. V gene TRBV20-1 combines with J gene TRBJ2-3; D call uncertain. Germline loops: CDR1 DFQATT, CDR2 SNEGSKA (reference sequence). The CDR3 covers 12 residues. Trimming took off 0 bases at V and 6 bases at J, with 7 bases between the two ends. CDR3 sequence: CSARDLRDTQYF. The CDR3 nucleotides read TGCAGTGCTAGAGATTTGCGGGATACGCAGTATTTT.

In this sample, this clonotype turned up many times. The V and J genes are TRBV3-1 and TRBJ1-1; D is uncertain. Trimming removed 1 base at V and 6 bases at J, with 6 bases between. Germline V gene sequence: CDR1 LGHDT, CDR2 YNNKEL (reference sequence). The CDR3 loop spans 12 amino acids. The chain's CDR3 is CASSQGTSEAFF. For the CDR3, the DNA is TGTGCCAGCAGCCAAGGGACTTCTGAAGCTTTCTTT.

There are a few counts of this clonotype. The V and J genes are TRBV20-1 and TRBJ2-1; the D is unclear. V was pared by 1 base and J by 0 bases, with 10 bases between. This CDR3 has 15 residues. CDR1 and CDR2 (germline): DFQATT, SNEGSKA (reference sequence). The CDR3 bases are TGCAGTGCTAGAGGGAACCTGAACTCCTACAATGAGCAGTTCTTC. This encodes CSARGNLNSYNEQFF.

This clonotype was observed at least ten times. V gene TRBV20-1 combines with J gene TRBJ2-1; 12 bases fit TRBD1. The CDR3 sequence is 14 residues long. V gave up 4 bases and J gave up 6 bases; unmatched junction bases: 4. Germline V CDR1 and CDR2: DFQATT, SNEGSKA (reference sequence). CDR3 bases: TGCAGTGCTACTCGGGACAGGGGGCTCAATGAGCAGTTCTTC. Translated: CSATRDRGLNEQFF.

The rearrangement links TRBV10-3 to TRBJ2-3, with D unclear. Germline CDR1 reads ENHRY; CDR2 reads SYGVKD. CDR3 size: 14 residues. With 4 bases removed from V and 0 bases from J, the gap between germline ends came to 8 bases. The CDR3 DNA reads as TGTGCCATCAGTGTAGCTGCTAGCACAGATACGCAGTATTTT. This translates into CAISVAASTDTQYF.

This chain joins TRBV9 and TRBJ2-1, with 10 bases lining up with TRBD1. CDR1 is SGDLS, CDR2 YYNGEE, per germline. The CDR3 contains 16 residues. J was trimmed by 6 bases and V by 3 bases; bases with no gene match: 9. CDR3 coding DNA: TGTGCCAGCAGCGCAGGAACCGGGACAGGGGTCAATGAGCAGTTCTTC. Translation gives CASSAGTGTGVNEQFF.

This clonotype was picked up a small number of times. This chain joins TRBV4-2 and TRBJ2-3; 9 nucleotides align to TRBD2. Germline loops: CDR1 LGHNA, CDR2 YNFKEQ. This CDR3 spans 19 amino acids. The junction had 18 bases not matched to a gene; V was cut back by 1 base and J by 7 bases. The CDR3 DNA reads as TGTGCCAGCAGCCAAGTCCCCGTTAGCGGGGGCCTCAGGCGTAATACGCAGTATTTT. It yields the protein CASSQVPVSGGLRRNTQYF.

The gene calls are TRBV4-1 and TRBJ1-2; D remains unclear. Germline lookup yields CDR1 MGHRA and CDR2 YSYEKL. The CDR3 spans 15 residues. Deletions cut 4 bases from V and 2 bases from J, with 14 bases between. The CDR3 DNA is TGCGCCAGCAGCCGACCGTCCGGATCCAACTATGGCTACACCTTC. This sequence encodes CASSRPSGSNYGYTF.

This clonotype was picked up many times. J is TRBJ2-7 and V is TRBV12-3 or TRBV12-4; 10 bases map to TRBD2. The length of the CDR3 is 15 residues. J was trimmed by 4 bases and V by 6 bases; bases with no gene match: 9. CDR3 sequence (DNA): TGTGCCAGCAGAGGGTCTAGCGGGGGAATTTACGAGCAGTACTTC. It is translated as CASRGSSGGIYEQYF.

This clonotype was seen many times. This rearrangement joins TRBV20-1 to TRBJ2-7; 11 nucleotides agree with TRBD2. Germline lookup yields CDR1 DFQATT and CDR2 SNEGSKA (reference sequence). J gave up 0 bases and V 0 bases, and 4 bases lay outside the gene matches. CDR3 length equals 16 residues. This CDR3 is CSARDPTSGISYEQYF. CDR3 DNA sequence: TGCAGTGCTAGAGATCCGACTAGCGGGATCTCCTACGAGCAGTACTTC.

Only a few counts were recorded for this clonotype. This chain connects TRBV4-1 to TRBJ2-5; D gene uncertain. In germline, CDR1 is MGHRA, CDR2 YSYEKL. This CDR3 is built from 14 residues. V shed 3 bases and J shed 1 base, with 9 bases lying between them. CDR3 nucleotide sequence: TGCGCCAGCAGCCAGACGATCCTCCAAGAGACCCAGTACTTC. This sequence encodes CASSQTILQETQYF.

In the case of this clonotype: This clone may be a read error of a much larger clone one base away. The chain carries TRBV20-1 and TRBJ1-2; D is unclear. Per germline, CDR1 DFQATT and CDR2 SNEGSKA (reference sequence). This CDR3 is built from 9 residues. CDR3 amino acids: CSAMAGHTF. The CDR3 bases are TGCAGTGCTATGGCTGGCCACACCTTC.

On this clonotype: The CDR3 does not close with the conserved phenylalanine or tryptophan, likely indicating a read error. The DNA is left out, because the CDR3 cannot be placed on it with certainty; the CDR3 is given as TCRdb lists it. The genes are TRBV5-1 and TRBJ1-1; TRBD1 is the table's D call, not checked against the DNA. Per the germline V gene, CDR1 is SGHRS and CDR2 is YFSETQ. The CDR3 comprises 16 residues, both ends counted. This CDR3 is CASSLTQQTVGTETFL.

This clonotype was recorded at least ten times. J is TRBJ2-1 and V is TRBV6-1; 12 positions match TRBD2. The CDR3 has 15 amino acids. Germline values: CDR1 MNHNS, CDR2 SASEGT. V lost 3 bases, J lost 3 bases, and 0 bases stayed unmatched. The CDR3: CASSEGLAGYNEQFF. The CDR3, as DNA: TGTGCCAGCAGTGAGGGACTAGCGGGCTACAATGAGCAGTTCTTC.